This T cell receptor beta chain appears in the sequencing data of a study of blood T cells in healthy people across ages. General study results and limits: Strongly correlated with naive T cell percentage was TCR beta diversity.

The V and J ends lost 6 bases and 5 bases, in that order; junction bases with no gene match: 11. Germline V CDR1 and CDR2: SGHRS, YFSETQ. The CDR3 has 15 residues. Sample-barcoded 5' priming and a J-beta primer mix drove a second PCR of about 7 to 12 cycles. Every molecule of cDNA carried a tag from a template-switch adaptor with 12 random nucleotides. From the 5' RACE reads, TCRdb called clonotypes with MiXCR, one entry per CDR3 protein. The data hold fewer than 650,000 distinct CDR3 sequences, with about 26% observed a single time. This clonotype showed up just a few times. Its antigen is currently unknown. This sample also belongs to another study, concerning T cells of mothers and their children. That report notes: Several children and their three healthy Caucasian mothers were the donors.

The sequenced sample consisted of blood. The receptor's source is a boy aged 2-9 years in good health. The rearrangement uses TRBV5-1 and TRBJ2-1; 7 positions match TRBD2. The CDR3 DNA reads TGCGCCAGCAAACCTTCAGCGGGGATAAACAATGAGCAGTTCTTC. Protein: CASKPSAGINNEQFF.